Presented here are 7 T cell receptor beta chains from one specimen sequenced in a study of read filtering for tumor transcriptome and immune sequencing. From 350 to 500 ng of RNA, a library with molecular barcoded alpha/delta and beta/gamma adaptors was made. TCRdb re-called the reads with MiXCR, one entry per CDR3 protein. This table holds approximately 65,000 distinct CDR3 sequences, over 11% found once. The sequenced sample was a population of CD138-negative cells sorted from bone marrow. These TCRs come from a donor over 35 with multiple myeloma.

The chain uses TRBV5-1 and TRBJ2-1; 9 bases line up with TRBD2. CDR1 is SGHRS and CDR2 is YFSETQ in the germline V gene. V was pared by 0 bases and J by 9 bases, with 10 bases of the junction left unmatched. The CDR3 loop spans 16 amino acids. The CDR3 region is CASSLGWTSEVGEQFF. The CDR3 nucleotides read TGCGCCAGCAGCTTGGGTTGGACTAGCGAAGTAGGTGAGCAGTTCTTC.

This clonotype has at least ten counts. The V call is TRBV6-2 or TRBV6-3, the J call TRBJ2-1, with 7 bases lining up with TRBD2. The V gene end was trimmed by 6 bases and the J gene end by 3 bases; junction bases not matched to a gene: 5. Germline CDR1 reads MNHEY; CDR2 reads SVGEGT. The CDR3 has 14 amino acids. CDR3 DNA: TGTGCCAGCAGGGGCGGGGGAAGCTACAATGAGCAGTTCTTC. As protein: CASRGGGSYNEQFF.

This clonotype appeared many times. The chain's CDR3 is CSARDSTGVQPQHF. The CDR3 region has the DNA TGCAGTGCTAGAGATTCAACAGGGGTTCAGCCCCAGCATTTT. The chain employs TRBV20-1 and TRBJ1-5; TRBD1 matches at 7 bases. This CDR3 is 14 amino acids long. V lost 0 bases and J lost 6; bases outside the gene matches: 5. Germline lookup yields CDR1 DFQATT and CDR2 SNEGSKA (reference sequence).

This clonotype was detected ten times or more. V and J are TRBV27 and TRBJ2-7; tentatively, D is TRBD2 (5 bases). Between the trimmed V and J ends, which lost 4 bases and 6 bases, there was a span of 10 bases. The CDR3 is made up of 12 amino acids. Germline CDR1 and CDR2: MNHEY and SMNVEV (reference sequence). CDR3 amino acids: CASSSGSREQYF. CDR3 coding DNA: TGTGCCAGCAGTTCGGGGTCGCGCGAGCAGTACTTC.

This clonotype was observed at least ten times. J is TRBJ2-1 and V is TRBV29-1; 8 nucleotides line up with TRBD2. Losses at the gene ends were 6 bases for V and 0 bases for J; bases not matched to a gene: 10. Germline V gene lookup returns CDR1 SQVTM and CDR2 ANQGSEA. The CDR3 runs to 16 residues. The CDR3 region is CSVAPSGWSSYNEQFF. In nucleotides, the CDR3 is TGCAGCGTGGCACCTAGCGGGTGGAGCTCCTACAATGAGCAGTTCTTC.

This clonotype occurred many times. The chain recombines TRBV7-8 with TRBJ2-1; 10 bases match TRBD1. The CDR3 extends over 16 amino acids. From germline, CDR1 is SGHVS and CDR2 FQNEAQ. The J segment lost 6 bases and the V segment lost 2 bases, leaving 7 bases of the junction unmatched. Written as DNA, the CDR3 is TGTGCCAGCAGCTTAAGTATGGGACAGGGGTCCAATGAGCAGTTCTTC. As protein: CASSLSMGQGSNEQFF.

This clonotype was detected many times. The CDR3 loop is CASRLWGSNQPQHF. The CDR3 region has the DNA TGTGCCAGCAGACTCTGGGGGAGCAATCAGCCCCAGCATTTT. J is TRBJ1-5 and V is TRBV27; tentatively, D is TRBD1 (5 bases). Germline CDR1 MNHEY, CDR2 SMNVEV (reference sequence). Between the trimmed V and J ends, which lost 6 bases and 1 base, there was a span of 10 bases. The CDR3 is 14 amino acids.